The 11 T cell receptor beta chains reported below all come from one sample, sequenced in a study of T cell responses to AZD1222 COVID-19 vaccine. Assay: immunoSEQ multiplex PCR; the TCRdb copy retains only in-frame clones and omits some. The repertoire holds 150,000 or so clones, with more than 85% as singletons. Sequenced material: peripheral blood, taken on day 0 of AZD1222 vaccination. Receptor source: an adult in good health.

This chain connects TRBV5-6 to TRBJ1-5; D may be TRBD1 (5 bases). Trimming took 3 bases from V and 0 from J, leaving 7 bases between them. CDR1 is SGHDT, CDR2 YYEEEE, per germline. This CDR3 comprises 14 residues. The CDR3: CASSWDGSNQPQHF. The CDR3 DNA reads as TGTGCCAGCAGCTGGGACGGTAGCAATCAGCCCCAGCATTTT. Together with reference TRBV5-6 and TRBJ1-5, the CDR3 gives the full variable domain: DAGVTQSPTHLIKTRGQQVTLRCSPKSGHDTVSWYQQALGQGPQFIFQYYEEEERQRGNFPDRFSGHQFPNYSSELNVNALLLGDSALYLCASSWDGSNQPQHFGDGTRLSIL.

J is TRBJ1-4 and V is TRBV18; D unclear. V lost 3 bases and J 4 bases, leaving 15 bases between the germline ends. This CDR3 contains 16 residues. Germline CDR1 KGHSH, CDR2 LQKENI. DNA of the CDR3: TGTGCCAGCTCACCTACCCGGGGTAGCAGTAATGAAAAACTGTTTTTT. Its protein is CASSPTRGSSNEKLFF.

The CDR3 DNA sequence: TGCAGCGTCGTAGACAGGGAGAGGTGGTATTTT. Protein: CSVVDRERWYF. This chain joins TRBV29-1 and TRBJ2-3; 7 bases line up with TRBD1. The length of the CDR3 is 11 residues. V lost 6 bases to trimming and J lost 14 bases; unmatched junction nucleotides: 11. From germline, CDR1 is SQVTM and CDR2 ANQGSEA.

This clone was found once. The rearrangement uses TRBV6-5 and TRBJ1-2, with 8 bases matching TRBD1. CDR3 length equals 12 residues. Trimming at V came to 8 bases and at J to 4 bases, leaving 3 bases not matched to a gene. Germline loops: CDR1 MNHEY, CDR2 SVGAGI. CDR3 coding DNA: TGTGCCAGCGTGACAGGGGTCTATGGCTACACCTTC. Translating it yields CASVTGVYGYTF.

The gene calls are TRBV27 and TRBJ2-7; D remains unclear. Germline values: CDR1 MNHEY, CDR2 SMNVEV (reference sequence). V gave up 4 bases and J gave up 0 bases, with 13 bases separating them. CDR3 size: 15 residues. The CDR3 here is CASSYRRLSSYEQYF. CDR3 nucleotide sequence: TGTGCCAGCAGTTATAGGCGGCTCAGCTCCTACGAGCAGTACTTC.

The V gene is TRBV6-2 or TRBV6-3, the J gene TRBJ1-6; tentatively, D is TRBD1 (5 bases). V lost 6 bases, J lost 9 bases, and 15 bases lay in between. This CDR3 spans 14 amino acids. Germline-derived CDR1 and CDR2 are MNHEY and SVGEGT. The CDR3 DNA reads as TGTGCCAGCAGCCGATTCGGGAGGGGTTCACCCCTCCACTTT. Translated, it gives CASSRFGRGSPLHF.

The chain carries TRBV5-5 and TRBJ1-4, with D uncertain. V was pared by 1 base and J by 6 bases, with 13 bases between. Looked up from germline, CDR1 is SGHKS and CDR2 is YYEKEE (reference sequence). CDR3 size: 15 residues. This CDR3 reads CASSLWAAEHEKLFF. For the CDR3, the DNA is TGTGCCAGCAGCTTGTGGGCAGCCGAGCATGAAAAACTGTTTTTT.

CDR3 sequence: CASSLANPAFF. The CDR3 DNA is TGTGCCAGCAGCTTAGCTAACCCGGCTTTCTTT. The rearrangement joins TRBV7-9 to TRBJ1-1; D gene ambiguous. Germline lookup yields CDR1 SEHNR and CDR2 FQNEAQ (reference sequence). The V end lost 0 bases, the J end lost 11 bases, and 7 bases lay between the germline ends. This CDR3 spans 11 amino acids.

V usage is TRBV19 and J usage is TRBJ2-5; TRBD1 matches 10 bases. The V gene's germline CDR1 is LNHDA and CDR2 SQIVND (reference sequence). The CDR3 spans 15 residues. After removal of 7 bases from V and 5 bases from J, the junction contained 10 bases not matched to a gene. This CDR3 is CASNGRTGGGETQYF. The CDR3 DNA sequence: TGTGCCAGTAACGGTCGGACAGGGGGTGGGGAGACCCAGTACTTC.

The chain has TRBV28 and TRBJ2-7; TRBD1 matches at 7 bases. In germline, CDR1 is MDHEN, CDR2 SYDVKM. The CDR3 consists of 15 residues. With V trimmed by 5 bases and J by 2 bases, 9 bases remained unmatched. Here the CDR3 reads CASSDTDRVPYEQYF. As DNA, the CDR3 is TGTGCCAGCAGTGATACTGACAGGGTTCCCTACGAGCAGTACTTC.

The chain couples TRBV28 to TRBJ2-7, with TRBD1 identical over 10 bases. Looked up from germline, CDR1 is MDHEN and CDR2 is SYDVKM. J gave up 2 bases and V 5 bases, and 9 bases lay outside the gene matches. This CDR3 region has 16 residues. As DNA, the CDR3 is TGTGCCAGCAGTCTACGACAGGGGGCGATGACCTACGAGCAGTACTTC. The encoded protein is CASSLRQGAMTYEQYF.